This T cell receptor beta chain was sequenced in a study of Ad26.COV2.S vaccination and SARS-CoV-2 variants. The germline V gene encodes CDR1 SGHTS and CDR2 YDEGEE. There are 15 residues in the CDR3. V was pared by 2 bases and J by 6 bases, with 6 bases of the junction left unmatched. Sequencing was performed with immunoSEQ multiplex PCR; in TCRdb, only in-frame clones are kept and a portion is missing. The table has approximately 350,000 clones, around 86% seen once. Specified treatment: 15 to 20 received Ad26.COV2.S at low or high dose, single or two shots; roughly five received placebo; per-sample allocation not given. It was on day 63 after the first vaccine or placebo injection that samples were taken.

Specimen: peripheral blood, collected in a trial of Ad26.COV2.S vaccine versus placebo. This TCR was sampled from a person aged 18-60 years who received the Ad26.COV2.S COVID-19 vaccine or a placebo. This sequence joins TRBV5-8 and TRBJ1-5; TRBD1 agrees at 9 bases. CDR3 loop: CASSFQQGAGQPQHF. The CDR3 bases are TGTGCCAGCAGCTTTCAACAGGGGGCTGGTCAGCCCCAGCATTTT.